The subject of this entry is one T cell receptor beta chain. Data came from immunoSEQ multiplex PCR; TCRdb stores just in-frame clones and leaves some out. The sample lists tens of thousands of clones; approximately 90% were seen once. Time point indicated: new active TB diagnosis, blood taken before or within 7 days of starting treatment. The data belong to a study of T cells in tuberculosis. Unmatched junction bases numbered 5, after V lost 5 bases and J lost 7 bases. The CDR3 runs 14 residues. Per germline, CDR1 SGDLS and CDR2 YYNGEE. This rearrangement joins TRBV9 to TRBJ2-2; 10 positions agree with TRBD2. This TCR came from an adult with tuberculosis. The source was PBMCs, collected at tuberculosis diagnosis. CDR3 sequence: CASRSSGGHGELFF. The CDR3 DNA reads TGTGCCAGCAGATCTAGCGGGGGCCACGGGGAGCTGTTTTTT.